Listed here are 22 T cell receptor beta chains from one sample, sequenced in a study of CD8 T cells in Susac syndrome. The RNA input was about 0.5 to 1 ug, and it was reverse transcribed with random hexamers. A single record per CDR3 protein comes from TCRdb applying MiXCR to the immunoSEQ multiplex PCR reads. The table lists 170,000 or so distinct CDR3 sequences, approximately 93% of them singletons. Sequencing used CD4+ T cells from PBMCs. The receptors stem from a human donor with multiple sclerosis.

The V gene is TRBV4-3, the J gene TRBJ1-5; possible D gene TRBD1, 5 bases. Germline CDR1 and CDR2: LGHNA and YSLEER. The CDR3 runs 15 residues. The V and J ends lost 0 bases and 9 bases respectively, with 15 bases between them. The CDR3 nucleotides are TGCGCCAGCAGCCAAGACCGGGACCTACTAGGGCCCCAGCATTTT. Translating it yields CASSQDRDLLGPQHF.

The rearrangement links TRBV7-9 to TRBJ1-6, with D possibly being TRBD1 (5 bases). The CDR3 sequence is 13 residues long. Trimming removed 6 bases from V and 8 bases from J, with 11 bases in between. From germline, CDR1 is SEHNR and CDR2 FQNEAQ (reference sequence). CDR3 sequence reads: CASRDGGYSPLHF. CDR3 sequence (DNA): TGTGCCAGCAGGGACGGGGGGTATTCACCCCTCCACTTT.

The genes are TRBV27 and TRBJ2-7; 7 bases agree with TRBD2. V gave up 11 bases and J gave up 0 bases; unmatched junction bases: 10. CDR1 MNHEY and CDR2 SMNVEV come from the germline V gene (reference sequence). This CDR3 spans 14 amino acids. The CDR3 protein is CAFKREESSYEQYF. In nucleotides, the CDR3 is TGTGCCTTTAAACGGGAGGAGAGCTCCTACGAGCAGTACTTC.

The count of this clonotype is one. This chain connects TRBV12-3 or TRBV12-4 to TRBJ2-3; 7 nucleotides agree with TRBD2. After removal of 7 bases from V and 0 bases from J, the junction contained 13 bases not matched to a gene. The CDR3 has 17 residues. The DNA for the CDR3 is TGTGCCAGCACTTATCTCTCGGCTAGCGGAAGCACAGATACGCAGTATTTT. Translating gives CASTYLSASGSTDTQYF.

The chain combines TRBV12-3 or TRBV12-4 with TRBJ2-1, with no clear D. Trimming left V 6 bases short and J 3 bases short, with 9 bases between. This CDR3 is built from 13 residues. CDR3 residues: CASRYSNYNEQFF. The CDR3 DNA reads as TGTGCCAGCAGATACAGTAACTACAATGAGCAGTTCTTC.

The CDR3 nucleotides read TGTGCCAGCAGTTACCTCGGACAGGGAAAATATGGCTACACCTTC. Translating it yields CASSYLGQGKYGYTF. The rearrangement links TRBV6-5 to TRBJ1-2; TRBD1 matches 8 bases. CDR3 length: 15 residues. Germline CDR1 reads MNHEY; CDR2 reads SVGAGI. J was trimmed by 5 bases and V by 2 bases; bases with no gene match: 7.

The rearrangement joins TRBV15 to TRBJ1-2; 7 bases are a match to TRBD1. V was pared by 3 bases and J by 2 bases, with 0 bases of the junction left unmatched. This CDR3 is 13 amino acids long. Germline CDR1 reads LNHNV; CDR2 reads YYDKDF (reference sequence). CDR3 nucleotides: TGTGCCACCAGCAGGGACAGGAACTATGGCTACACCTTC. It codes for CATSRDRNYGYTF.

The chain is built from TRBV18 and TRBJ1-1, with 7 nucleotides matching TRBD1. The V gene's germline CDR1 is KGHSH and CDR2 LQKENI. The CDR3 loop spans 11 amino acids. Unmatched junction bases numbered 5, after V lost 9 bases and J lost 7 bases. The CDR3 sequence: CASSTGNEAFF. CDR3 sequence (DNA): TGTGCCAGTTCGACAGGGAATGAAGCTTTCTTT.

This chain uses TRBV3-1 with TRBJ2-7; D could derive from TRBD1 or TRBD2 (6 bases each). The CDR3 covers 15 residues. V was clipped by 0 bases and J by 7 bases, with 16 bases between them. The V gene's germline CDR1 is LGHDT and CDR2 YNNKEL (reference sequence). The CDR3 coding sequence is TGTGCCAGCAGCCAAGAAGGTGTGAAGGGGGGTGAGCAGTACTTC. As protein: CASSQEGVKGGEQYF.

J is TRBJ2-7 and V is TRBV28, with TRBD1 identical over 7 bases. After removal of 7 bases from V and 6 bases from J, the junction contained 6 bases not matched to a gene. CDR1 is MDHEN and CDR2 is SYDVKM in the germline V gene. This CDR3 has 12 residues. The CDR3 DNA reads as TGTGCCAGCAAACAGGGGCTGGGCGAGCAGTACTTC. This sequence encodes CASKQGLGEQYF.

The chain recombines TRBV20-1 with TRBJ2-3; the D gene is possibly TRBD1 (5 bases). This CDR3 spans 14 amino acids. V lost 3 bases and J lost 6, with 16 bases in between. The V gene's germline CDR1 is DFQATT and CDR2 SNEGSKA (reference sequence). The CDR3 region has the DNA TGCAGTGCTAGTGACAGCCTATCAGGGGATACGCAGTATTTT. Translation gives CSASDSLSGDTQYF.

This clonotype was counted only a few times. V and J are TRBV7-9 and TRBJ2-7; the match to TRBD1 covers 7 bases. The CDR3 extends over 15 amino acids. The V segment lost 3 bases and the J segment 1 base; nucleotides outside the gene matches: 6. CDR1 is SEHNR, CDR2 FQNEAQ, per germline (reference sequence). CDR3 bases: TGTGCCAGCAGCTTGACAACAGGGGATTCCTACGAGCAGTACTTC. Its translation: CASSLTTGDSYEQYF.

This sequence joins TRBV29-1 and TRBJ2-3; maybe TRBD2 (6 bases). The germline CDR1 and CDR2 sequences are SQVTM and ANQGSEA. Trimming removed 3 bases at V and 4 bases at J, with 8 bases between. The CDR3 sequence is 12 residues long. DNA for the CDR3: TGCAGCGTTGAGGGAGGCGCAGATACGCAGTATTTT. Protein product: CSVEGGADTQYF.

J is TRBJ1-2 and V is TRBV9; tentative D call: TRBD1 (5 bases). Trimming took 0 bases from V and 5 from J, leaving 11 bases between them. The CDR3 loop spans 14 amino acids. The V gene's germline CDR1 is SGDLS and CDR2 YYNGEE. CDR3 protein: CASSVGQGTYGYTF. CDR3 in DNA: TGTGCCAGCAGCGTAGGTCAGGGTACTTATGGCTACACCTTC.

The rearrangement uses TRBV5-1 and TRBJ1-2; no definite D call. This CDR3 contains 14 residues. V was pared by 0 bases and J by 7 bases, with 13 bases between. Germline-derived CDR1 and CDR2 are SGHRS and YFSETQ. CDR3 in DNA: TGCGCCAGCAGCTTGGTGGCAGGCTCCAGTGGCTACACCTTC. Translated: CASSLVAGSSGYTF.

The chain carries TRBV3-1 and TRBJ1-2; TRBD1 might be the D (5 bases). CDR3 length equals 15 residues. Looked up from germline, CDR1 is LGHDT and CDR2 is YNNKEL (reference sequence). V gave up 4 bases and J gave up 6 bases, with 18 bases separating them. CDR3 nucleotide sequence: TGTGCCAGCAGCCCAGTTGTGGCAGGGAGCCATGGCTACACCTTC. Translation gives CASSPVVAGSHGYTF.

The chain employs TRBV2 and TRBJ2-3; 7 bases agree with TRBD2. With 1 base clipped from V and 4 bases from J, the junction kept 2 bases outside the gene matches. This CDR3 is built from 14 residues. Germline-derived CDR1 and CDR2 are SNHLY and FYNNEI. DNA for the CDR3: TGTGCCAGCAGTGAAGGCGGGGGAGCAGATACGCAGTATTTT. Translated: CASSEGGGADTQYF.

The chain combines TRBV10-1 with TRBJ2-7, with D possibly being TRBD2 (5 bases). Germline V gene lookup returns CDR1 WNHNN and CDR2 SYGVQD (reference sequence). This CDR3 is 12 amino acids long. V was trimmed by 3 bases and J by 3 bases, leaving 6 bases between them. This chain's CDR3 is CASSDGIYEQYF. The CDR3 DNA reads TGCGCCAGCAGTGACGGGATCTACGAGCAGTACTTC.

The V and J genes are TRBV5-6 and TRBJ1-2; D gene ambiguous. Per germline, CDR1 SGHDT and CDR2 YYEEEE. The CDR3 covers 13 residues. The germline V and J ends were trimmed by 4 bases and 7 bases, with 14 bases remaining between them. The CDR3 reads CASSIGSLSGYTF. For the CDR3, the DNA is TGTGCCAGCAGCATCGGATCCCTGTCTGGCTACACCTTC.

The V gene is TRBV11-2, the J gene TRBJ2-3; D call uncertain. With 7 bases removed from V and 1 base from J, the gap between germline ends came to 12 bases. Germline assignment: CDR1 SGHAT and CDR2 FQNNGV. This CDR3 region has 14 residues. The CDR3 nucleotides are TGTGCCAGCACCGTTGGGTCTGGCACAGATACGCAGTATTTT. This encodes CASTVGSGTDTQYF. The full variable domain, with the rest looked up from reference TRBV11-2 and TRBJ2-3, is EAGVAQSPRYKIIEKRQSVAFWCNPISGHATLYWYQQILGQGPKLLIQFQNNGVVDDSQLPKDRFSAERLKGVDSTLKIQPAKLEDSAVYLCASTVGSGTDTQYFGPGTRLTVL.

CDR3 sequence reads: CASSYRQGAREKLFF. The CDR3 DNA reads TGTGCCAGCAGTTACCGACAGGGGGCAAGGGAAAAACTGTTTTTT. The V gene is TRBV6-6, the J gene TRBJ1-4; 10 positions agree with TRBD1. This CDR3 is 15 amino acids long. Germline values: CDR1 MNHNY, CDR2 SVGAGI (reference sequence). V shed 2 bases, J shed 8 bases, and the junction held 5 bases outside the gene matches.

The CDR3 spells CASSSGYNEQFF. The DNA of the CDR3 is TGTGCCAGCAGTTCCGGCTACAATGAGCAGTTCTTC. The rearrangement uses TRBV6-5 and TRBJ2-1; no firm D call. The CDR3 is 12 residues long. Trimming shortened V by 4 bases and J by 3 bases, and 4 bases separated the two germline ends. From germline, CDR1 is MNHEY and CDR2 SVGAGI.